This TCR beta chain stems from a study of CD8 T cells in ankylosing spondylitis. General study results and limits: A TCR beta motif made of eight highly homologous variants seemed typical of ankylosing spondylitis blood.

Germline CDR1 SEHNR, CDR2 FQNEAQ (reference sequence). The CDR3 consists of 15 residues. V gave up 5 bases and J gave up 3 bases; unmatched junction bases: 8. TCRdb fed the 5' RACE reads into MiXCR, producing one record per CDR3 protein. The table includes 700,000 or so distinct CDR3 sequences, 15% to 20% detected once. This clonotype was seen a few times. Its antigen is undetermined. The rearrangement links TRBV7-9 to TRBJ2-7; 9 bases line up with TRBD1. The origin of this receptor is a male donor with ankylosing spondylitis. Sequencing was done on a sample of blood, either unsorted or a sorted T cell fraction (not recorded which). As DNA, the CDR3 is TGTGCCAGCAGCCCGGGACAGGGAACGATCTACGAGCAGTACTTC. Residues: CASSPGQGTIYEQYF.